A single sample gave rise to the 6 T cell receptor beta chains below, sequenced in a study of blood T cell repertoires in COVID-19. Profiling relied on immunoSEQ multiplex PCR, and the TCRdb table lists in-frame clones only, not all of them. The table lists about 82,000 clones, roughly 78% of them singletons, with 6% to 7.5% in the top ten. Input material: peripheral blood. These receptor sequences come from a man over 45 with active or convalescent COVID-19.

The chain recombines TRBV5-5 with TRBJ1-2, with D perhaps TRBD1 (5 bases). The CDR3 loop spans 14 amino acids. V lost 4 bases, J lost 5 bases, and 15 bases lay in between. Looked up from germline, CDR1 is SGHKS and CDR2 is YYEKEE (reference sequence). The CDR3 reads CASSQNGGEYGYTF. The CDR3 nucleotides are TGTGCCAGCAGCCAGAATGGAGGGGAATATGGCTACACCTTC.

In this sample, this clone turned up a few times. The CDR3 region has the DNA TGTGCGTGCCGGGGGGGGCTGGGGAATGAGCAGTTCTTC. As protein: CACRGGLGNEQFF. The chain recombines TRBV28 with TRBJ2-1, with 8 bases identical to TRBD2. The germline gives CDR1 MDHEN, CDR2 SYDVKM. This CDR3 comprises 13 residues.

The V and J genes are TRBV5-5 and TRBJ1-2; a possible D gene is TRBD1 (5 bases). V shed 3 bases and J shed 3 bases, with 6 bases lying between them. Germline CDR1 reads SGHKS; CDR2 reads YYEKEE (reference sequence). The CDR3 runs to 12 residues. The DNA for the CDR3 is TGTGCCAGCAGCTGGGACTACTATGGCTACACCTTC. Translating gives CASSWDYYGYTF.

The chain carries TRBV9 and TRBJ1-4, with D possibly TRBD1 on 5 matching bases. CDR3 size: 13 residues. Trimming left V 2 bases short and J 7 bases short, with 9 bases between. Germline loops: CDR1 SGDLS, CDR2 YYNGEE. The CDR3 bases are TGTGCCAGCAGCGTTGACAGCCCTGAAAAACTGTTTTTT. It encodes CASSVDSPEKLFF.

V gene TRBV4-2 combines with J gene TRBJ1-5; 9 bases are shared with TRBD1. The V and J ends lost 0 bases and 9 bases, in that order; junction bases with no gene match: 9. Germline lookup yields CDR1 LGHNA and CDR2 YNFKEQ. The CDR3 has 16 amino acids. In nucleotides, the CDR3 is TGTGCCAGCAGCCAAGAGGGACAGGGCTCGACGTGGCCCCAGCATTTT. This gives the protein CASSQEGQGSTWPQHF.

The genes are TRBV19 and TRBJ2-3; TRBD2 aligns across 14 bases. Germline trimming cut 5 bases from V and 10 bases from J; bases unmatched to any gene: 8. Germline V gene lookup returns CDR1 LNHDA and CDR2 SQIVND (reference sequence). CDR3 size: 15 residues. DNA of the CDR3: TGTGCCAGTAGTGGACTAGCGGGGGGCCGTAGGCCGCAGTATTTT. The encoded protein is CASSGLAGGRRPQYF.